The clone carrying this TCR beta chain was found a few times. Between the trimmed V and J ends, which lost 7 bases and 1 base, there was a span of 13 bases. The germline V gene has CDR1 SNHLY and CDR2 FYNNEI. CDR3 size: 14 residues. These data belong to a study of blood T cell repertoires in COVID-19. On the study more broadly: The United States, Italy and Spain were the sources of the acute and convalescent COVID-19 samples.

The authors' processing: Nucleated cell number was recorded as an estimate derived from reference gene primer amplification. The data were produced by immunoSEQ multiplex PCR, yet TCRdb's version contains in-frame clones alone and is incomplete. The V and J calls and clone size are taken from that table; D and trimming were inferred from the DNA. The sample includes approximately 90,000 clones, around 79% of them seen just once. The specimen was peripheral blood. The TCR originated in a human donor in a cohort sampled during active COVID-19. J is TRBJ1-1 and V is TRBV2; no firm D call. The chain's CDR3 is CASKRMTSNTEAFF. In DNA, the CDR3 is TGTGCCAGCAAAAGAATGACATCGAACACTGAAGCTTTCTTT.